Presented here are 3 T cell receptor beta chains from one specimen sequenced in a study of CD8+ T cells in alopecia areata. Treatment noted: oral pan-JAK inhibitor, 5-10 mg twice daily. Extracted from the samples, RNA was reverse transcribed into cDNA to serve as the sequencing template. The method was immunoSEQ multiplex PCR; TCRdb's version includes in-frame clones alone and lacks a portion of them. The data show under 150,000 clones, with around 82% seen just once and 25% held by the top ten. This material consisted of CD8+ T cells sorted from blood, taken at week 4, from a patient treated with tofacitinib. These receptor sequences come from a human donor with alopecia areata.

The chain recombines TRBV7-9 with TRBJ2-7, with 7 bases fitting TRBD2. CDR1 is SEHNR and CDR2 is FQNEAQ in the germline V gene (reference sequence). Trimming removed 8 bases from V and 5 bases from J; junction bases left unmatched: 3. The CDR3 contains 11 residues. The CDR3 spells CASLRGNEQYF. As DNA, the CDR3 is TGTGCCAGCCTGCGGGGGAACGAGCAGTACTTC.

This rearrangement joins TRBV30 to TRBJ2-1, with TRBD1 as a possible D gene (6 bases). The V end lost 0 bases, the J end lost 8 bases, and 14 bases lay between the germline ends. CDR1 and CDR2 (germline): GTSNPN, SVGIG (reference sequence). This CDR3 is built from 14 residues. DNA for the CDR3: TGTGCCTGGAGTGTACCAGGGGAAGTTTATGAGCAGTTCTTC. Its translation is CAWSVPGEVYEQFF. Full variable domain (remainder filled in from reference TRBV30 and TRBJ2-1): SQTIHQWPATLVQPVGSPLSLECTVEGTSNPNLYWYRQAAGRGLQLLFYSVGIGQISSEVPQNLSASRPQDRQFILSSKKLLLSDSGFYLCAWSVPGEVYEQFFGPGTRLTVL.

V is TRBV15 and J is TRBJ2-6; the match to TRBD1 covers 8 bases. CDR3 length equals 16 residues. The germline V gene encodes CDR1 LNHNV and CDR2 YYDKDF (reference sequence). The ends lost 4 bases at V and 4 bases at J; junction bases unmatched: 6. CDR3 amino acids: CATSTLRTGGANVLTF. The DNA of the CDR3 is TGTGCCACCAGCACACTCAGGACAGGGGGGGCCAACGTCCTGACTTTC.